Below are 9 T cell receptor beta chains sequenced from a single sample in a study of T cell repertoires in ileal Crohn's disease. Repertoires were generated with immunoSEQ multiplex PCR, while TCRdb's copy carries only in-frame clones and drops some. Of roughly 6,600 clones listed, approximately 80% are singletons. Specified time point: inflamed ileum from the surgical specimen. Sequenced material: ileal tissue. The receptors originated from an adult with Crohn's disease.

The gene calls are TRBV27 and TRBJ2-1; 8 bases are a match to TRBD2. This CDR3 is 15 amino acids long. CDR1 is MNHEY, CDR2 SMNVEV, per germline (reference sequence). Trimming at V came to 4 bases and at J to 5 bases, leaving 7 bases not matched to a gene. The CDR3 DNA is TGTGCCAGCAGTTCTCGCGGGGGGTATAACAATGAGCAGTTCTTC. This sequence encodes CASSSRGGYNNEQFF.

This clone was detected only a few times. The CDR3 bases are TGTGCCAGCAGCTTAAGTGGTAACACCTACGAGCAGTACTTC. This sequence encodes CASSLSGNTYEQYF. V usage is TRBV11-2 and J usage is TRBJ2-7, with unresolved D. Germline lookup yields CDR1 SGHAT and CDR2 FQNNGV. The germline V and J ends were trimmed by 2 bases and 2 bases, with 10 bases remaining between them. The CDR3 is 14 residues long.

CDR3 loop: CASSLRQGSTDTQYF. DNA of the CDR3: TGCGCCAGCAGCCTCAGACAGGGGAGCACAGATACGCAGTATTTT. V and J are TRBV4-1 and TRBJ2-3, with 8 bases lining up with TRBD1. CDR3 length equals 15 residues. With V trimmed by 4 bases and J by 0 bases, 3 bases remained unmatched. Germline CDR1 reads MGHRA; CDR2 reads YSYEKL.

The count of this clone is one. CDR3 sequence reads: CASSLEPRGGNEQFF. The CDR3 DNA sequence: TGTGCCAGCAGCTTGGAGCCCAGGGGAGGAAATGAGCAGTTCTTC. This sequence joins TRBV5-4 and TRBJ2-1; possibly TRBD1 or TRBD2 for D (6 bases each). The CDR3 length is 15 residues. The germline V and J ends were trimmed by 0 bases and 7 bases, with 14 bases remaining between them. Germline CDR1 and CDR2: SGHNT and YYREEE (reference sequence).

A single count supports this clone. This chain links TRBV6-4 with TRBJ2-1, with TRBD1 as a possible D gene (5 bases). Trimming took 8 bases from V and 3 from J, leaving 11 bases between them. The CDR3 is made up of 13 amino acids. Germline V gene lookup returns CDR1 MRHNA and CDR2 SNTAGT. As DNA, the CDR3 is TGTGCCAGCCCTCCAACAGGCTACAATGAGCAGTTCTTC. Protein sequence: CASPPTGYNEQFF.

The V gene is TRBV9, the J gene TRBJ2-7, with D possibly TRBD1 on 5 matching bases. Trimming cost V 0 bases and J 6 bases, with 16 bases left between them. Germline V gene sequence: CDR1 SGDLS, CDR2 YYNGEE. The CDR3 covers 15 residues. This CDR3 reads CASSVAPQGSAEQYF. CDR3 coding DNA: TGTGCCAGCAGCGTAGCACCCCAGGGCTCTGCCGAGCAGTACTTC.

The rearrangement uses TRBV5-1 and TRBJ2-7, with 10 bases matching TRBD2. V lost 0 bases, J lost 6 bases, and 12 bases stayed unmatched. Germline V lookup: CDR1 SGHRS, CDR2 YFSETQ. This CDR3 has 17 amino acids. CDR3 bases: TGCGCCAGCAGCTTGGAGGAGCGGGGGGGCGGTGGGGTCGAGCAGTACTTC. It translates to CASSLEERGGGGVEQYF.

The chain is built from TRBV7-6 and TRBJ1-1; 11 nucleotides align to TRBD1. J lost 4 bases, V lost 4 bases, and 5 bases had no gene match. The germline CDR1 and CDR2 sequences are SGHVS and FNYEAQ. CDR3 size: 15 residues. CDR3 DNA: TGTGCCAGCAGCTGGCCGGGACAGGGGGTCACTGAAGCTTTCTTT. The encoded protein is CASSWPGQGVTEAFF.

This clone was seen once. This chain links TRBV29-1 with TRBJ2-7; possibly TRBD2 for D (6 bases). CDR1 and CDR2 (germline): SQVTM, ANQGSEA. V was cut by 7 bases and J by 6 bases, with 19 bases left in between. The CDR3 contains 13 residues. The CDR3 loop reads CSAERVQGGEQYF. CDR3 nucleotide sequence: TGCAGCGCAGAAAGGGTGCAGGGAGGCGAGCAGTACTTC.